Below, 10 T cell receptor beta chains from the same sample are listed, as sequenced in a study of sequential checkpoint blockade in melanoma. As for treatment: randomized to nivolumab then ipilimumab (arm A) or the reverse (arm B). The assay was immunoSEQ multiplex PCR, and TCRdb's table has in-frame clones only and misses some. Here the sample spans roughly 29,000 clones, about 83% being singletons. The input for sequencing was CD8+ T cells sorted from blood (inferred from file names), taken from a patient given nivolumab and ipilimumab in sequence. These receptors originate from a human donor with melanoma.

The gene calls are TRBV27 and TRBJ2-1, with 8 bases matching TRBD2. The germline V gene encodes CDR1 MNHEY and CDR2 SMNVEV (reference sequence). With 6 bases clipped from V and 4 bases from J, the junction kept 11 bases outside the gene matches. This CDR3 is built from 16 residues. The CDR3 here is CASRSRPSGPYNEQFF. CDR3 in DNA: TGTGCCAGCAGGTCCCGCCCTAGCGGGCCTTACAATGAGCAGTTCTTC.

The chain employs TRBV19 and TRBJ2-1, with TRBD2 as a possible D gene (5 bases). The CDR3 is made up of 16 amino acids. V lost 5 bases and J lost 3, with 17 bases in between. Germline CDR1 LNHDA, CDR2 SQIVND (reference sequence). In DNA form, the CDR3 reads TGTGCCAGTAGTTCCTCCCTATTCGCGGGCTACAATGAGCAGTTCTTC. This codes for CASSSSLFAGYNEQFF.

The V gene is TRBV15, the J gene TRBJ2-1; TRBD2 is a possible D gene (5 bases). The ends were cut back, 7 bases at V and 6 bases at J, with 19 bases in the middle. The germline gives CDR1 LNHNV, CDR2 YYDKDF (reference sequence). The CDR3 length is 15 residues. For the CDR3, the DNA is TGTGCCACCACTAAAGACCGGGGAAACCCCAATGAGCAGTTCTTC. Translating it yields CATTKDRGNPNEQFF.

The V gene is TRBV4-2, the J gene TRBJ2-1, with D perhaps TRBD2 (6 bases). The ends were cut back, 0 bases at V and 2 bases at J, with 11 bases in the middle. This CDR3 is 16 amino acids long. Germline V gives CDR1 LGHNA, CDR2 YNFKEQ. The DNA for the CDR3 is TGTGCCAGCAGCCAAGATAGCGGCGTCCCCTACAATGAGCAGTTCTTC. This gives the protein CASSQDSGVPYNEQFF.

The chain links TRBV6-4 to TRBJ2-1; TRBD2 matches 8 bases. The CDR3 consists of 15 residues. V lost 6 bases, J lost 6 bases, and 10 bases stayed unmatched. Germline values: CDR1 MRHNA, CDR2 SNTAGT. In nucleotides, the CDR3 is TGTGCCAGCAGCGTCGGGACTAGGGTTGCCAATGAGCAGTTCTTC. Its translation: CASSVGTRVANEQFF.

This clone was seen more than once but under ten times. This rearrangement joins TRBV11-2 to TRBJ2-3, with D unclear. Germline V gives CDR1 SGHAT, CDR2 FQNNGV. This CDR3 is built from 13 residues. V lost 2 bases, J lost 3 bases, and 6 bases lay in between. CDR3 DNA sequence: TGTGCCAGCAGCTTACGCGTAACAGATACGCAGTATTTT. This encodes CASSLRVTDTQYF.

V usage is TRBV7-9 and J usage is TRBJ1-3, with unresolved D. With 6 bases removed from V and 0 bases from J, the gap between germline ends came to 15 bases. This CDR3 has 16 residues. Per germline, CDR1 SEHNR and CDR2 FQNEAQ (reference sequence). CDR3 coding DNA: TGTGCCAGCAGGGCTACCGGGTCCCTCTCTGGAAACACCATATATTTT. Amino acid sequence: CASRATGSLSGNTIYF.

This clone was counted once. This sequence joins TRBV19 and TRBJ1-5, with TRBD1 matching 7 bases. CDR1 is LNHDA and CDR2 is SQIVND in the germline V gene (reference sequence). V was clipped by 0 bases and J by 2 bases; unmatched bases: 4. This CDR3 is built from 16 residues. The CDR3 DNA sequence: TGTGCCAGTAGTATAGAGTACAGGGGAGGCAATCAGCCCCAGCATTTT. It specifies CASSIEYRGGNQPQHF.

The chain joins TRBV4-3 to TRBJ1-5; possibly TRBD1 for D (5 bases). V was cut by 0 bases and J by 2 bases, with 8 bases left in between. There are 15 residues in the CDR3. Germline CDR1 LGHNA, CDR2 YSLEER. In DNA, the CDR3 is TGCGCCAGCAGCCAAGACCCGACAGGCAATCAGCCCCAGCATTTT. It translates to CASSQDPTGNQPQHF.

The chain joins TRBV5-5 to TRBJ2-7; the D gene is possibly TRBD1 (6 bases). The CDR3 is 15 amino acids. Between the trimmed V and J ends, which lost 4 bases and 7 bases, there was a span of 21 bases. Looked up from germline, CDR1 is SGHKS and CDR2 is YYEKEE (reference sequence). The CDR3 reads CASSQAPDSPGEQYF. CDR3 nucleotides: TGTGCCAGCAGCCAAGCCCCGGACAGCCCGGGAGAGCAGTACTTC.